Listed here are 10 T cell receptor beta chains from one sample, sequenced in a study of OX40 agonist ivuxolimab in advanced cancers. Assay used: immunoSEQ multiplex PCR; TCRdb lists only in-frame clones, some missing. The sample lists tens of thousands of clones; 85% were seen once. Sequencing used CD4+ or CD8+ T cells sorted from blood, obtained in a trial of the OX40 agonist ivuxolimab. The source is an adult with an advanced solid tumor such as melanoma, head and neck, liver or kidney cancer.

The chain employs TRBV6-5 and TRBJ2-7; a possible D gene is TRBD2 (7 bases). Deletions cut 7 bases from V and 5 bases from J, with 15 bases between. Germline CDR1 is MNHEY and CDR2 is SVGAGI. CDR3 length: 13 residues. CDR3 in amino acids: CASNCWGGHEQYV. For the CDR3, the DNA is TGTGCCAGCAACTGTTGGGGGGGCCACGAGCAGTACGTC.

The chain links TRBV15 to TRBJ1-6; D gene unclear. Germline CDR1 and CDR2: LNHNV and YYDKDF (reference sequence). The CDR3 has 14 residues. V dropped 8 bases and J dropped 7 bases, with 15 bases sitting between them. This CDR3 reads CATATGRGNSPLHF. CDR3 sequence (DNA): TGTGCCACCGCTACCGGACGGGGAAATTCACCCCTCCACTTT. The whole variable domain, filled in from reference TRBV15 and TRBJ1-6, reads DAMVIQNPRYQVTQFGKPVTLSCSQTLNHNVMYWYQQKSSQAPKLLFHYYDKDFNNEADTPDNFQSRRPNTSFCFLDIRSPGLGDTAMYLCATATGRGNSPLHFGNGTRLTVT.

J is TRBJ2-3 and V is TRBV29-1, with 7 bases matching TRBD1. The length of the CDR3 is 15 residues. The germline gives CDR1 SQVTM, CDR2 ANQGSEA. The V gene end was trimmed by 3 bases and the J gene end by 2 bases; junction bases not matched to a gene: 8. The DNA of the CDR3 is TGCAGCGTTGATGGGACAGACCTAGTCACAGATACGCAGTATTTT. This sequence encodes CSVDGTDLVTDTQYF.

In this sample, this clone turned up once. The V and J genes are TRBV4-3 and TRBJ1-6; no reliable D call. The germline V gene encodes CDR1 LGHNA and CDR2 YSLEER. The CDR3 is 18 amino acids. Trimming removed 1 base from V and 4 bases from J, with 17 bases in between. The chain's CDR3 is CASSQAPRYTAYNSPLHF. In DNA, the CDR3 is TGCGCCAGCAGCCAAGCGCCGCGTTACACGGCATATAATTCACCCCTCCACTTT.

CDR3 DNA sequence: TGTGCCAGCATGGGGTTTCCCTACGAGCAGTACGTC. Its translation: CASMGFPYEQYV. The V and J genes are TRBV6-1 and TRBJ2-7; D is ambiguous. Trimming cost V 7 bases and J 2 bases, with 9 bases left between them. CDR1 and CDR2 from the germline V gene are MNHNS and SASEGT. The CDR3 runs 12 residues.

This rearrangement joins TRBV10-3 to TRBJ2-7; D possibly corresponds to TRBD1 (6 bases). Germline V gene data show CDR1 as ENHRY and CDR2 as SYGVKD. V lost 2 bases to trimming and J lost 4 bases, with 15 bases between them. This CDR3 region has 15 residues. In nucleotides, the CDR3 is TGTGCCATCAGTGAGGAATTAGACAGGCCTTACGAGCAGTACGTC. Residues: CAISEELDRPYEQYV.

The chain links TRBV9 to TRBJ2-1; the D call may be TRBD1 or TRBD2 (5 bases each). The CDR3 is 14 residues long. V lost 0 bases and J lost 10, with 14 bases in between. Germline V lookup: CDR1 SGDLS, CDR2 YYNGEE. The CDR3 DNA is TGTGCCAGCAGCGTAGCTTCGCGGGCAGGGGAGCAGTTCTTC. As protein: CASSVASRAGEQFF.

The gene calls are TRBV27 and TRBJ2-1, with D uncertain. The germline gives CDR1 MNHEY, CDR2 SMNVEV (reference sequence). Trimming took 2 bases from V and 0 from J, leaving 8 bases between them. The CDR3 is made up of 15 amino acids. This chain's CDR3 is CASSLDTPSYNEQFF. The DNA for the CDR3 is TGTGCCAGCAGTTTAGACACCCCCTCCTACAATGAGCAGTTCTTC.

The chain has TRBV27 and TRBJ2-7, with D perhaps assigned TRBD1 or TRBD2 (5 bases each). Trimming pared 6 bases from V and 4 bases from J, leaving 10 bases between. The CDR3 covers 12 residues. In germline, CDR1 is MNHEY, CDR2 SMNVEV (reference sequence). CDR3 protein: CASSPGPYEQYF. In nucleotides, the CDR3 is TGTGCCAGCAGCCCGGGACCTTACGAGCAGTACTTC.

The rearrangement links TRBV11-2 to TRBJ1-2; no reliable D call. V lost 5 bases and J 4 bases, leaving 17 bases between the germline ends. CDR1 SGHAT and CDR2 FQNNGV come from the germline V gene. The CDR3 is 15 residues long. DNA of the CDR3: TGTGCCAGCAGCCCCAGCCCAGCAGGAGCCTATGGCTACACCTTC. This encodes CASSPSPAGAYGYTF.